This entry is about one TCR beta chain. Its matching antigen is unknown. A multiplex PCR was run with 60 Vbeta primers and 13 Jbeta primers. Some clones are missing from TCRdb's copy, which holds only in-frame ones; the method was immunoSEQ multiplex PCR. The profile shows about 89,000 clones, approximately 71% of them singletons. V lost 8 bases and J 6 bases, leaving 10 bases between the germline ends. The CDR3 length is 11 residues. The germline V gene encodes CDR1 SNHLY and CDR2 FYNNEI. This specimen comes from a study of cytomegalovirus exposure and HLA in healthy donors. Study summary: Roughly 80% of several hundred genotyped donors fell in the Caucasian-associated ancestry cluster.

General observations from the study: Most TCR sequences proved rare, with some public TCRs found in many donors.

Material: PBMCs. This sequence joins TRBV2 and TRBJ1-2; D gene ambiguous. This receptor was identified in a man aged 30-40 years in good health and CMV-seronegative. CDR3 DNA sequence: TGTGCCAGCCTGCTAGTCCATGGCTACACCTTC. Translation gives CASLLVHGYTF.